These 32 T cell receptor beta chains were all obtained from the same sample, sequenced in a study of blood T cell repertoires in COVID-19. The data were produced by immunoSEQ multiplex PCR, yet TCRdb's version contains in-frame clones alone and is incomplete. Here the sample spans some 270,000 clones, 84% being singletons. Specimen: peripheral blood. These receptors originate from a woman between 40 and 55 years old who had recovered from COVID-19.

J is TRBJ1-5 and V is TRBV3-1 (or the pseudogene TRBV3-2), with TRBD1 matching over 9 bases. V lost 3 bases and J lost 7; bases outside the gene matches: 7. CDR3 length: 15 amino acids. Germline V gives CDR1 LGHDT, CDR2 YNNKEL (reference sequence). In DNA, the CDR3 is TGTGCCAGCAGCCAGGGGACAGGGACGGGGCAGCCCCAGCATTTT. This sequence encodes CASSQGTGTGQPQHF.

The chain combines TRBV4-1 with TRBJ1-1, with D tentatively TRBD1 (5 bases). Germline V gene data show CDR1 as MGHRA and CDR2 as YSYEKL. Trimming left V 3 bases short and J 1 base short, with 12 bases between. CDR3 length equals 15 residues. The DNA for the CDR3 is TGCGCCAGCAGCCAGACTCAGGGCCGGAACACTGAAGCTTTCTTT. Translation: CASSQTQGRNTEAFF.

The chain links TRBV5-6 to TRBJ1-2, with D perhaps TRBD1 (6 bases). V shed 3 bases and J shed 6 bases, with 9 bases lying between them. The CDR3 consists of 12 residues. Germline V gene data show CDR1 as SGHDT and CDR2 as YYEEEE. In DNA, the CDR3 is TGTGCCAGCAGCTCCCAGGGGCATGGCTACACCTTC. Amino acid sequence: CASSSQGHGYTF.

The V and J genes are TRBV10-3 and TRBJ2-3; 7 bases match TRBD1. Germline assignment: CDR1 ENHRY and CDR2 SYGVKD. Trimming cost V 4 bases and J 5 bases; bases outside gene matches: 9. This CDR3 has 15 amino acids. CDR3 coding DNA: TGTGCCATCAGTGCTAGACAGGGTGCTGGAGATACGCAGTATTTT. It is translated as CAISARQGAGDTQYF.

This clone was seen only a few times. The chain carries TRBV5-1 and TRBJ1-1; D not resolved. V lost 4 bases and J lost 5, with 15 bases in between. This CDR3 has 14 residues. CDR1 SGHRS and CDR2 YFSETQ come from the germline V gene. CDR3 residues: CASSPPPPRTEAFF. For the CDR3, the DNA is TGCGCCAGCAGCCCCCCCCCTCCGCGGACTGAAGCTTTCTTT.

This clone was seen a few times. The chain links TRBV5-1 to TRBJ2-7, with TRBD1 as a possible D gene (6 bases). Germline V gene sequence: CDR1 SGHRS, CDR2 YFSETQ. The V and J ends lost 4 bases and 1 base respectively, with 9 bases between them. This CDR3 has 13 amino acids. The CDR3 DNA reads TGCGCCAGCAGCCCTGGACAGTCCTACGAGCAGTACTTC. It translates to CASSPGQSYEQYF.

This rearrangement joins TRBV6-5 to TRBJ2-7; the match to TRBD1 covers 10 bases. CDR3 length: 14 residues. Germline V gene data show CDR1 as MNHEY and CDR2 as SVGAGI. The junction had 4 bases not matched to a gene; V was cut back by 6 bases and J by 2 bases. CDR3 DNA: TGTGCCAGCAGCGACAGGGGGCGAACCTACGAGCAGTACTTC. Its protein product is CASSDRGRTYEQYF.

V gene TRBV24-1 combines with J gene TRBJ2-5; the D gene is possibly TRBD1 (6 bases). The CDR3 loop spans 16 amino acids. V was clipped by 4 bases and J by 5 bases, with 19 bases between them. Germline loops: CDR1 KGHDR, CDR2 SFDVKD. Here the CDR3 DNA reads TGTGCCACCAGTGAACCTGACAGGAAGGCGGTGGAGACCCAGTACTTC. Translating gives CATSEPDRKAVETQYF.

V and J are TRBV2 and TRBJ2-7; 15 nucleotides align to TRBD2. Germline lookup yields CDR1 SNHLY and CDR2 FYNNEI. The CDR3 covers 15 residues. V lost 6 bases and J lost 4; bases outside the gene matches: 4. In DNA form, the CDR3 reads TGTGCCAGCAGCCCGGGACTAGCGGGGGGATACGAGCAGTACTTC. It codes for CASSPGLAGGYEQYF. Complete variable domain (other parts from reference TRBV2 and TRBJ2-7): EPEVTQTPSHQVTQMGQEVILRCVPISNHLYFYWYRQILGQKVEFLVSFYNNEISEKSEIFDDQFSVERPDGSNFTLKIRSTKLEDSAMYFCASSPGLAGGYEQYFGPGTRLTVT.

The chain uses TRBV28 and TRBJ2-3; 9 bases fit TRBD1. The V segment lost 9 bases and the J segment 1 base; nucleotides outside the gene matches: 2. The CDR3 sequence is 13 residues long. From germline, CDR1 is MDHEN and CDR2 SYDVKM. Here the CDR3 DNA reads TGTGCCAGTGGACAGGGGCGCACAGATACGCAGTATTTT. This translates into CASGQGRTDTQYF.

This chain connects TRBV15 to TRBJ2-7; D is possibly TRBD2 (5 bases). V dropped 0 bases and J dropped 3 bases, with 9 bases sitting between them. CDR1 LNHNV and CDR2 YYDKDF come from the germline V gene (reference sequence). CDR3 size: 14 residues. The chain's CDR3 is CATSRDNGGYEQYF. CDR3 nucleotides: TGTGCCACCAGCAGAGATAACGGAGGCTACGAGCAGTACTTC.

The V and J genes are TRBV19 and TRBJ2-7; unclear D gene. CDR3 length: 15 residues. Per germline, CDR1 LNHDA and CDR2 SQIVND (reference sequence). V was shortened by 3 bases and J by 2 bases, with 14 bases between the two germline ends. The CDR3 reads CASSISVAVPYEQYF. CDR3 nucleotide sequence: TGTGCCAGTAGTATCAGCGTGGCAGTTCCCTACGAGCAGTACTTC.

This clone came up once. This chain joins TRBV5-4 and TRBJ2-3; D might be TRBD2 (5 bases). Germline V gene lookup returns CDR1 SGHNT and CDR2 YYREEE (reference sequence). Trimming removed 4 bases from V and 8 bases from J, with 20 bases in between. The CDR3 has 15 residues. CDR3 amino acids: CASSLASRQKGTQYF. In DNA, the CDR3 is TGTGCCAGCAGCCTAGCTTCCCGGCAGAAAGGTACGCAGTATTTT. Full variable domain (rest looked up from reference TRBV5-4 and TRBJ2-3): ETGVTQSPTHLIKTRGQQVTLRCSSQSGHNTVSWYQQALGQGPQFIFQYYREEENGRGNFPPRFSGLQFPNYSSELNVNALELDDSALYLCASSLASRQKGTQYFGPGTRLTVL.

The V gene is TRBV6-5, the J gene TRBJ1-3, with D uncertain. Germline CDR1 MNHEY, CDR2 SVGAGI. V lost 5 bases and J lost 0, with 8 bases in between. This CDR3 has 14 residues. CDR3 sequence reads: CASSRDSSGNTIYF. Written as DNA, the CDR3 is TGTGCCAGCAGTCGGGATAGCTCTGGAAACACCATATATTTT.

This chain uses TRBV27 with TRBJ1-2; tentative D call: TRBD1 (6 bases). Germline values: CDR1 MNHEY, CDR2 SMNVEV (reference sequence). V was pared by 6 bases and J by 9 bases, with 14 bases between. This CDR3 region has 12 residues. Written as DNA, the CDR3 is TGTGCCAGCAGACAGGACAGCGTAAGCTACACCTTC. The encoded protein is CASRQDSVSYTF.

The chain uses TRBV18 and TRBJ2-4, with TRBD2 matching over 13 bases. The CDR3 has 19 amino acids. CDR1 KGHSH and CDR2 LQKENI come from the germline V gene. Trimming took 2 bases from V and 3 from J; bases not matched to a gene: 10. Here the CDR3 DNA reads TGTGCCAGCTCACCAGGAACTAGCGGGGGGGCCCTGAGCAAAAACATTCAGTACTTC. Its translation is CASSPGTSGGALSKNIQYF.

The sample holds one count of this clone. The genes are TRBV2 and TRBJ2-2, with D maybe TRBD1 (6 bases). CDR3 length equals 15 residues. Germline assignment: CDR1 SNHLY and CDR2 FYNNEI. The V end was cut by 5 bases, the J end by 3 bases, with 13 bases between. CDR3 DNA sequence: TGTGCCAGCAGTACTACAGGGATTGACACCGGGGAGCTGTTTTTT. Its protein product is CASSTTGIDTGELFF. Variable domain in full (rest from reference TRBV2 and TRBJ2-2): EPEVTQTPSHQVTQMGQEVILRCVPISNHLYFYWYRQILGQKVEFLVSFYNNEISEKSEIFDDQFSVERPDGSNFTLKIRSTKLEDSAMYFCASSTTGIDTGELFFGEGSRLTVL.

The chain uses TRBV24-1 and TRBJ2-1; 14 bases fit TRBD2. Looked up from germline, CDR1 is KGHDR and CDR2 is SFDVKD. CDR3 length: 21 residues. V dropped 3 bases and J dropped 0; count of bases not matched to a gene: 12. Here the CDR3 DNA reads TGTGCCACCAGTGATGCTGGGACTAGCGGGGGTTCGACGAGCTCCTACAATGAGCAGTTCTTC. Its translation: CATSDAGTSGGSTSSYNEQFF.

For the CDR3, the DNA is TGTGCCAGCAGCCAGGGCTTGCTGGGGGAGCTGTTTTTT. It specifies CASSQGLLGELFF. This chain joins TRBV6-6 and TRBJ2-2; maybe TRBD1 (5 bases). The V gene's germline CDR1 is MNHNY and CDR2 SVGAGI (reference sequence). The V gene lost 6 bases and the J gene lost 8 bases, with 13 bases spanning the gap. The CDR3 runs 13 residues.

This chain joins TRBV27 and TRBJ2-5; possibly TRBD2 for D (7 bases). The CDR3 has 13 residues. V dropped 8 bases and J dropped 5 bases, with 15 bases sitting between them. Germline values: CDR1 MNHEY, CDR2 SMNVEV (reference sequence). CDR3 nucleotides: TGTGCCAGCGGGGGGGGCCCCCGGGAGACCCAGTACTTC. As protein: CASGGGPRETQYF.

This clone showed up just once. The chain uses TRBV7-9 and TRBJ2-5, with D tentatively TRBD1 (6 bases). The CDR3 runs 16 residues. The V gene lost 3 bases and the J gene lost 2 bases, with 16 bases spanning the gap. CDR1 SEHNR and CDR2 FQNEAQ come from the germline V gene (reference sequence). The chain's CDR3 is CASSFLGQPEQETQYF. As DNA, the CDR3 is TGTGCCAGCAGCTTTCTCGGACAGCCTGAACAAGAGACCCAGTACTTC.

V is TRBV15 and J is TRBJ2-5; 8 bases are shared with TRBD2. The J segment lost 2 bases and the V segment lost 7 bases, leaving 9 bases of the junction unmatched. Germline lookup yields CDR1 LNHNV and CDR2 YYDKDF (reference sequence). There are 15 residues in the CDR3. The CDR3 sequence: CATNQGGGTQETQYF. The CDR3 nucleotides read TGTGCCACCAACCAGGGCGGGGGGACGCAAGAGACCCAGTACTTC.

The CDR3 is CASSQGDREAIDGYTF. The DNA of the CDR3 is TGTGCCAGCAGCCAAGGAGACAGGGAGGCAATAGATGGCTACACCTTC. V is TRBV4-2 and J is TRBJ1-2, with TRBD1 matching over 7 bases. Germline loops: CDR1 LGHNA, CDR2 YNFKEQ. CDR3 size: 16 residues. J lost 6 bases, V lost 1 base, and 11 bases had no gene match.

The chain recombines TRBV4-1 with TRBJ1-3; 9 nucleotides agree with TRBD1. This CDR3 contains 16 residues. Germline V gene lookup returns CDR1 MGHRA and CDR2 YSYEKL. Trimming took 1 base from V and 3 from J; bases not matched to a gene: 4. CDR3 in amino acids: CASSQAGTGFGNTIYF. CDR3 nucleotides: TGCGCCAGCAGCCAAGCTGGGACAGGGTTTGGAAACACCATATATTTT.

This chain joins TRBV6-1 and TRBJ2-1, with a weak D call TRBD1 (5 bases). CDR3 length equals 16 residues. Germline CDR1 and CDR2: MNHNS and SASEGT. V gave up 4 bases and J gave up 0 bases, with 13 bases separating them. The CDR3 sequence is CASSGQGAGSYNEQFF. The CDR3 DNA sequence: TGTGCCAGCAGTGGTCAGGGTGCCGGCTCCTACAATGAGCAGTTCTTC.

V is TRBV5-6 and J is TRBJ1-2, with unresolved D. Germline V gene data show CDR1 as SGHDT and CDR2 as YYEEEE. Trimming cost V 4 bases and J 3 bases, with 13 bases left between them. The CDR3 covers 14 residues. CDR3 coding DNA: TGTGCCAGCAGCCATCGGAGAACGGACTATGGCTACACCTTC. It specifies CASSHRRTDYGYTF.

The genes are TRBV4-1 and TRBJ1-2; 7 bases match TRBD1. V lost 1 base, J lost 2 bases, and 4 bases stayed unmatched. Germline values: CDR1 MGHRA, CDR2 YSYEKL. This CDR3 comprises 15 residues. The CDR3 coding sequence is TGCGCCAGCAGCCAAGGGACAGGTCTCAACTATGGCTACACCTTC. Protein: CASSQGTGLNYGYTF.

V and J are TRBV5-4 and TRBJ1-1, with D maybe TRBD1 (5 bases). This CDR3 has 12 residues. Germline V gene data show CDR1 as SGHNT and CDR2 as YYREEE (reference sequence). Trimming pared 7 bases from V and 6 bases from J, leaving 13 bases between. The CDR3 sequence: CASHFRGAEAFF. The CDR3 region has the DNA TGTGCCAGCCACTTCCGGGGGGCTGAAGCTTTCTTT. The whole variable domain, filled in from reference TRBV5-4 and TRBJ1-1, reads ETGVTQSPTHLIKTRGQQVTLRCSSQSGHNTVSWYQQALGQGPQFIFQYYREEENGRGNFPPRFSGLQFPNYSSELNVNALELDDSALYLCASHFRGAEAFFGQGTRLTVV.

The chain links TRBV7-9 to TRBJ2-1; 13 bases line up with TRBD2. Germline V CDR1 and CDR2: SEHNR, FQNEAQ (reference sequence). V was pared by 5 bases and J by 8 bases, with 9 bases of the junction left unmatched. This CDR3 has 16 amino acids. The DNA of the CDR3 is TGTGCCAGCAGCACCGGGACTAGCGGGGCTATGGATGAGCAGTTCTTC. Translating it yields CASSTGTSGAMDEQFF. The full variable domain, completed using reference TRBV7-9 and TRBJ2-1, is DTGVSQNPRHKITKRGQNVTFRCDPISEHNRLYWYRQTLGQGPEFLTYFQNEAQLEKSRLLSDRFSAERPKGSFSTLEIQRTEQGDSAMYLCASSTGTSGAMDEQFFGPGTRLTVL.

The J gene is TRBJ2-3, the V gene TRBV2; 9 bases line up with TRBD2. Germline trimming cut 6 bases from V and 13 bases from J; bases unmatched to any gene: 20. Germline CDR1 and CDR2: SNHLY and FYNNEI. The CDR3 spans 16 residues. The CDR3 reads CASRDPLAGLFIREYF. The CDR3, as DNA: TGTGCCAGCAGGGACCCTCTAGCGGGGTTATTCATTCGGGAGTATTTT.

This clone has more than one count but fewer than ten. This sequence joins TRBV10-2 and TRBJ1-1; D might be TRBD1 (5 bases). Per germline, CDR1 WSHSY and CDR2 SAAADI. V gave up 1 base and J gave up 1 base, with 16 bases separating them. This CDR3 contains 17 residues. The CDR3 DNA sequence: TGCGCCAGCAGTGAGTTTCTAGTTGGACAAACGAACACTGAAGCTTTCTTT. Its translation is CASSEFLVGQTNTEAFF.

The rearrangement joins TRBV20-1 to TRBJ1-5; a weak D match, TRBD1 (6 bases). The CDR3 runs to 14 residues. Germline V gene lookup returns CDR1 DFQATT and CDR2 SNEGSKA (reference sequence). Deletions cut 3 bases from V and 5 bases from J, with 14 bases between. CDR3: CSASIGGGDQPQHF. CDR3 coding DNA: TGCAGTGCTAGTATAGGCGGGGGCGATCAGCCCCAGCATTTT.